This TCR beta chain derives from a study of blood T cell repertoires in COVID-19 (dated by TCRdb to between 2020 and 2021). Regarding the complete study: The collaborator samples originated in the United States, Italy and Spain and spanned the acute and convalescent phases of COVID-19. The prospective study material was composed of cDNA or gDNA derived from T cells, B-cell-depleted T cells, or PBMCs. The dataset comprised deeply sampled blood TCRbeta repertoires from subjects exposed to, actively infected with, or recovered from COVID-19. The repertoires were released in a freely available public database meant as a resource for research on the immune response to SARS-CoV-2. Samples were obtained from the ongoing ImmuneRACE study (first 160 participants) and from over 1,000 subjects provided by 6 global collaborators. A de-identified subject ID, COVID-19 status, age in years and sex were almost always included in the sample metadata. Where HLA class I and class II types were available, the types were taken from metadata supplied by the sample provider, not from assay-based typing.

TCRbeta CDR3 regions were amplified from genomic DNA using the immunoSEQ Assay, a bias-controlled multiplex PCR. On the study's bioinformatics: Nucleated cell counts per sample were estimated from amplification of reference gene primers within the assay. To quantify the absolute abundance of each unique TCRbeta CDR3 rearrangement, sequence reads were collapsed and filtered. For each sample, productive Simpson clonality was calculated by taking the square root of Simpson's diversity index across productive rearrangements. In TCRdb, the immuneACCESS table is reduced to in-frame sequences with V and J assigned. These tables do not hold every clone; where another copy was compared, an unresolved V gene accounts for under half, and the others remain unexplained. V and J calls and clone size are copied from that table; D and trimming were computed from the DNA. The table for this sample lists under 40,000 clones; 75% to 90% of them were counted only once. The top ten clonotypes cover roughly 15% of the sample.

In the case of this clone: Its antigen is unknown. Base qualities are not at hand, and no much larger clone is one base apart.

The investigation overall reported the following: The amount of clinical and demographic metadata varied by source and participant and was provided uncurated.

The collaborating institutions used their own protocols to collect whole blood in K2EDTA tubes. Collaborator samples were shipped for TCRbeta analysis as frozen whole blood, isolated PBMCs, or DNA extracted from either sample type. V trim: 5 bases; J trim: 2 bases; unmatched bases: 9. CDR3 length: 16 amino acids, cysteine to phenylalanine. Solely the CDR3 DNA is kept, with 48 bases framed from the first base. Per the germline V gene (reference sequence), PRHDT is the CDR1 and FYEKMQ is the CDR2. The receptor was derived from a man in his fifties with active or convalescent COVID-19. The receptor chain draws on TRBV13 and TRBJ2-3; TRBD2 lines up with 8 middle nucleotides. Material for sequencing was peripheral blood. This receptor has the CDR3 CASSPETSDLTDTQYF. The nucleotide sequence reads TGTGCCAGCAGCCCGGAGACTAGCGACCTCACAGATACGCAGTATTTT. The full variable domain, completed from the reference TRBV13 and TRBJ2-3 proteins outside the CDR3, reads AAGVIQSPRHLIKEKRETATLKCYPIPRHDTVYWYQQGPGQDPQFLISFYEKMQSDKGSIPDRFSAQQFSDYHSELNMSSLELGDSALYFCASSPETSDLTDTQYFGPGTRLTVL.